This T cell receptor (beta chain) was observed in a study of T-cell memory formation after mild COVID-19. At the level of the study: TCR clusters largely stayed donor specific.

This clonotype was recorded at least ten times. Its cognate antigen is unknown. Germline CDR1 is SGDLS and CDR2 is YYNGEE. The CDR3 contains 16 residues. The trim removed 2 bases at V and 3 bases at J, leaving 11 bases unmatched. TCRdb used MiXCR to reprocess the 5' RACE reads, holding one entry per CDR3 protein. The top ten hold about an eighth of the sample, which has 350,000 to 500,000 distinct CDR3 sequences, more than 20% seen once. Study-wide results and limits: Balance between CD4 and CD8 was seen in clones contracting day 15 to 85, and a CD4+ lean was seen in later expanders. In second-wave clones peaking day 37, SARS-CoV-2 specificity remained unconfirmed. Some clones that responded were present in memory (sampled pre-infection), which suggests cross-reactive memory joined.

The genes are TRBV9 and TRBJ2-7; 7 bases are a match to TRBD1. The receptor was derived from an adult woman who had mild COVID-19 (a few samples of this study predate the infection). Cell type and time point are not known. The sample was PBMCs or a T cell subset sorted from them (not recorded which). The CDR3 nucleotides read TGTGCCAGCAGCGTCCAAACAGGGGAAGGTGTCTACGAGCAGTACTTC. It yields the protein CASSVQTGEGVYEQYF.